One TCR beta chain is described in this entry. The antigen remains unidentified. This record belongs to a study of cytomegalovirus exposure and HLA in healthy donors. General observations from the study: Researchers catalogued about 150 TCR beta chains as cytomegalovirus-associated. Generally TCR sequences proved uncommon, though certain public TCRs appeared in numerous donors.

Data came from immunoSEQ multiplex PCR; TCRdb stores just in-frame clones and leaves some out. Of about 56,000 clones in the sample, 93% are singletons; the top ten hold about 1.5%. Unmatched junction bases numbered 1, after V lost 3 bases and J lost 5 bases. The CDR3 totals 13 residues. From germline, CDR1 is KGHSH and CDR2 LQKENI. The V call is TRBV18, the J call TRBJ1-1; 9 bases map to TRBD1. The sequenced sample consisted of PBMCs. The clonotype was recovered from a woman aged 18-29 years in good health and CMV-seropositive. CDR3 coding DNA: TGTGCCAGCTCACCGACAGGGGGAACTGAAGCTTTCTTT. Its translation: CASSPTGGTEAFF.